One T cell receptor beta chain is described in this entry. In germline, CDR1 is SGHNT, CDR2 YYREEE (reference sequence). V was clipped by 1 base and J by 1 base, with 11 bases between them. This CDR3 is built from 16 residues. The sample belongs to a study of shared clonotypes between healthy human individuals. Libraries were prepared by immunoSEQ multiplex PCR; TCRdb keeps only in-frame clonotypes and omits some of them. Among 2 million to 3 million clones listed, more than 80% were seen once. This sequence originates from a man aged 18 to 35 in good health. This chain joins TRBV5-4 and TRBJ2-2, with no clear D. Sequencing was performed on naive CD4+ T cells sorted from blood. Subset here: CD45RA+ positively selected. CDR3 sequence (DNA): TGTGCCAGCAGCTTGAATCCCGCGTTGAACACCGGGGAGCTGTTTTTT. Residues: CASSLNPALNTGELFF. Full variable domain (rest looked up from reference TRBV5-4 and TRBJ2-2): ETGVTQSPTHLIKTRGQQVTLRCSSQSGHNTVSWYQQALGQGPQFIFQYYREEENGRGNFPPRFSGLQFPNYSSELNVNALELDDSALYLCASSLNPALNTGELFFGEGSRLTVL.